This entry describes one T cell receptor beta chain. It was with random hexamers that about 0.45 to 1 ug RNA was reverse transcribed. Across 54 Vbeta and 13 Jbeta, immunoSEQ multiplex PCR amplified TCR beta CDR3. Each CDR3 protein gets one entry after TCRdb re-called the immunoSEQ multiplex PCR reads with MiXCR. Among approximately 220,000 distinct CDR3 sequences, more than 85% were seen once, and the ten largest hold approximately 0.081%. These data come from a study of CD8 T cells in Susac syndrome. Trimming removed 6 bases from V and 3 bases from J, with 12 bases in between. The length of the CDR3 is 12 residues. Germline CDR1 and CDR2: DFQATT and SNEGSKA (reference sequence). Treatment-naive patients with stable or active relapsing-remitting disease served as multiple sclerosis controls.

Sequencing used CD4+ T cells from PBMCs. This clonotype was sampled from a human donor with multiple sclerosis. The genes are TRBV20-1 and TRBJ2-7; D may be TRBD1 (6 bases). DNA for the CDR3: TGCAGTGCCCAGGACAGTTTCTACGAGCAGTACGTC. This gives the protein CSAQDSFYEQYV.